This TCR beta chain was recorded in a study of blood T cell repertoires in COVID-19. Study as a whole: Spain, Italy and the United States supplied samples that represented acute and convalescent COVID-19. T cells, B-cell-depleted T cells, or PBMCs supplied cDNA or gDNA.

Enrollment of patients from Seattle took place during active infection, with longitudinal follow-up. The CDR3 extends over 17 amino acids. With 2 bases removed from V and 4 bases from J, the gap between germline ends came to 20 bases. CDR1 and CDR2 from the germline V gene are MNHNS and SASEGT. TCRdb's copy holds only in-frame clones and misses some; the assay was immunoSEQ multiplex PCR. Of some 520,000 clones listed, about 88% are singletons. Sequencing was done on a sample of peripheral blood. The rearrangement uses TRBV6-1 and TRBJ1-2; D perhaps matches TRBD1 (5 bases). The receptor was derived from a man between 18 and 35 years old with COVID-19, enrolled during active disease. The CDR3 nucleotides are TGTGCCAGCAGTGAACTTGGAGGGACTTCTCCCATCTATGGCTACACCTTC. Translating gives CASSELGGTSPIYGYTF.